These T cell receptor beta chains were read from a single sample in a study of STAT3 mutations in large granular lymphocyte leukemia. Libraries were prepared by immunoSEQ multiplex PCR; TCRdb keeps only in-frame clonotypes and omits some of them. The sample lists 35,000 to 40,000 clones, roughly 88% occurring once. The sequencing sample was made of PBMCs. All receptors come from a human donor with T large granular lymphocyte leukemia. Some clones in this sample may be carry-over from other donors' samples. Both conserved end residues are part of each CDR3. The D gene is left open where the match is weak. Only some rows state a clone size, as once, few, many or a class for expanded clones.

abundance,v_gene,d_gene,j_gene,CDR3aa,CDR3nt
once,TRBV6-1,NA,TRBJ1-1,CASRAVNTEAFF,TGTGCCAGCAGAGCAGTGAACACTGAAGCTTTCTTT
NA,TRBV30,TRBD1,TRBJ1-4,CAWSVRGTGNEKLFF,TGTGCCTGGAGTGTACGGGGGACAGGAAATGAAAAACTGTTTTTT
NA,TRBV5-1,NA,TRBJ2-6,CASSSSPGGANVLTF,TGCGCCAGCAGCTCGAGCCCGGGAGGGGCCAACGTCCTGACTTTC
NA,TRBV19,TRBD1,TRBJ1-2,CASTIGGGDGYGYTF,TGTGCCAGTACTATAGGAGGGGGCGACGGCTATGGCTACACCTTC
once,TRBV7-2,NA,TRBJ2-5,CASSLVPGTETQYF,TGTGCCAGCAGCTTAGTCCCAGGAACTGAGACCCAGTACTTC
NA,TRBV7-2,NA,TRBJ2-1,CASSRWGGPTYNEQFF,TGTGCCAGCAGCCGATGGGGGGGCCCCACATACAATGAGCAGTTCTTC
NA,TRBV9,TRBD1,TRBJ2-2,CASSVRDRDTGELFF,TGTGCCAGCAGCGTACGGGACAGAGACACCGGGGAGCTGTTTTTT
NA,TRBV7-8,TRBD1,TRBJ2-7,CASSSYRDRGFEQYF,TGTGCCAGCAGCTCGTACCGGGACAGGGGGTTCGAGCAGTACTTC
NA,TRBV7-8,TRBD1,TRBJ1-3,CASSQTGTDRNTIYF,TGTGCCAGCAGCCAGACCGGGACAGACAGAAACACCATATATTTT
NA,TRBV5-6,TRBD2,TRBJ2-3,CASSVPGLASDTQYF,TGTGCCAGCAGCGTACCGGGACTAGCAAGCGATACGCAGTATTTT
NA,TRBV10-3,TRBD2,TRBJ2-3,CAISESGGQTDTQYF,TGTGCCATCAGTGAGAGCGGGGGGCAGACAGATACGCAGTATTTT
NA,TRBV11-2,NA,TRBJ1-1,CASSNGGAEAFF,TGTGCCAGCAGCAATGGGGGGGCTGAAGCTTTCTTT
NA,TRBV5-1,TRBD1,TRBJ2-2,CASSPIRTGDAGELFF,TGCGCCAGCAGTCCAATTAGGACAGGGGATGCCGGGGAGCTGTTTTTT
NA,TRBV15,NA,TRBJ1-2,CATSRDRAETYTF,TGTGCCACCAGCAGAGATCGCGCGGAAACTTACACCTTC
NA,TRBV19,NA,TRBJ2-3,CASSIAADTQYF,TGTGCCAGTAGTATAGCCGCAGATACGCAGTATTTT
NA,TRBV18,NA,TRBJ1-1,CASSPQNRPAEAFF,TGTGCCAGCTCACCCCAAAATCGTCCGGCTGAAGCTTTCTTT
NA,TRBV7-9,NA,TRBJ1-3,CASSLKSSGNTIYF,TGTGCCAGCAGCTTAAAAAGCTCTGGAAACACCATATATTTT
NA,TRBV28,NA,TRBJ1-5,CATQDSDSNQPQHF,TGTGCCACCCAAGACAGTGATAGCAATCAGCCCCAGCATTTT
NA,TRBV6-5,NA,TRBJ1-5,CASSYSSTGNQPQHF,TGTGCCAGCAGTTACTCGAGCACGGGCAATCAGCCCCAGCATTTT
NA,TRBV29-1,NA,TRBJ1-5,CSVAAGGGSNQPQHF,TGCAGCGTTGCCGCTGGGGGGGGAAGCAATCAGCCCCAGCATTTT
NA,TRBV5-4,NA,TRBJ2-1,CASTIGGATYNEQFF,TGTGCCAGCACCATTGGGGGGGCGACCTACAATGAGCAGTTCTTC
NA,TRBV28,NA,TRBJ2-3,CASGAGTSTDTQYF,TGTGCCAGCGGGGCCGGGACTAGCACAGATACGCAGTATTTT
NA,TRBV25-1,TRBD1,TRBJ2-1,CASSESGGSYNEQFF,TGTGCCAGCAGTGAATCAGGGGGCTCCTACAATGAGCAGTTCTTC
once,TRBV7-9,NA,TRBJ2-2,CASSAVFGVGELFF,TGTGCCAGCAGCGCAGTATTCGGGGTCGGGGAGCTGTTTTTT
NA,TRBV11-2,TRBD1,TRBJ1-6,CASSTVTGGGTPLHF,TGTGCCAGCAGCACGGTGACAGGGGGCGGGACACCCCTCCACTTT
NA,TRBV4-3,TRBD1,TRBJ2-7,CASSLHRDRDGNEQYF,TGCGCCAGCAGCCTACACCGGGACAGGGACGGCAACGAGCAGTACTTC
NA,TRBV5-1,NA,TRBJ2-2,CASSFTDRRAGELFF,TGCGCCAGCAGCTTTACCGACAGGAGGGCCGGGGAGCTGTTTTTT
NA,TRBV6-4,TRBD2,TRBJ2-1,CASSAWGGNEQFF,TGTGCCAGCAGTGCATGGGGGGGTAATGAGCAGTTCTTC
once,TRBV9,NA,TRBJ1-6,CASSVRGGYNSPLHF,TGTGCCAGCAGCGTCCGAGGGGGCTATAATTCACCCCTCCACTTT
NA,TRBV30,TRBD1,TRBJ2-1,CASLGTGGIEQFF,TGTGCCTCCCTTGGGACAGGGGGAATAGAGCAGTTCTTC
NA,TRBV5-1,NA,TRBJ1-1,CASSIQPLNTEAFF,TGCGCCAGCAGCATACAGCCCTTGAACACTGAAGCTTTCTTT
once,TRBV7-9,NA,TRBJ2-2,CASSLGQPNTGELFF,TGTGCCAGCAGCTTAGGGCAACCGAACACCGGGGAGCTGTTTTTT
NA,TRBV30,TRBD1,TRBJ2-3,CAWSSGTVTDTQYF,TGTGCCTGGAGTTCCGGGACAGTCACAGATACGCAGTATTTT
NA,TRBV19,NA,TRBJ2-7,CASSIVQDPTYEQYF,TGTGCCAGTAGTATTGTTCAGGACCCAACCTACGAGCAGTACTTC
NA,TRBV5-4,TRBD1,TRBJ1-3,CASSLEMGQGFAGNTIYF,TGTGCCAGCAGCTTGGAGATGGGACAGGGCTTCGCTGGAAACACCATATATTTT
NA,TRBV6-5,NA,TRBJ1-5,CASSSTGMPNQPQHF,TGTGCCAGCAGTTCCACAGGGATGCCGAATCAGCCCCAGCATTTT
NA,TRBV5-4,TRBD1,TRBJ2-1,CASSLNRGKYEQFF,TGTGCCAGCAGCTTAAACAGGGGGAAGTATGAGCAGTTCTTC
NA,TRBV4-2,TRBD1,TRBJ2-3,CASSQGDSSTDTQYF,TGTGCCAGCAGCCAGGGGGACAGTAGCACAGATACGCAGTATTTT
NA,TRBV4-1,TRBD1,TRBJ1-2,CASRPISGQGAGGYTF,TGCGCCAGCAGACCAATATCGGGACAGGGGGCTGGAGGCTACACCTTC
NA,TRBV18,NA,TRBJ2-5,CASSEGQETQYF,TGTGCCAGCTCAGAGGGCCAAGAGACCCAGTACTTC
NA,TRBV30,NA,TRBJ1-5,CAWSVGGDQPQHF,TGTGCCTGGAGTGTGGGGGGGGATCAGCCCCAGCATTTT